The following is a T cell receptor (beta chain) sequence with its context. The source of the sample is a study of blood T cell repertoires in COVID-19. Overall study: PBMCs, B-cell-depleted T cells, or T cells were the source of the cDNA or gDNA that made up the material.

The CDR3 is made up of 13 amino acids. Germline CDR1 KGHDR, CDR2 SFDVKD. V lost 9 bases and J lost 4, with 14 bases in between. As processed by the authors: Scientists estimated how many nucleated cells there were by amplifying reference gene primers. Using immunoSEQ multiplex PCR, the repertoire was profiled, and TCRdb retains in-frame clones only, with some absent. V, J and clone size were drawn from that table, and D and trimming were deduced from the DNA. Among about 190,000 clones, approximately 79% were seen once, and the ten largest hold 9.5% to 15%. This chain connects TRBV24-1 to TRBJ1-1, with D possibly being TRBD1 (6 bases). This clonotype was sampled from a woman aged 50 to 60 with acute or convalescent COVID-19. Sample: peripheral blood. CDR3 protein: CATETGRITEAFF. The CDR3 DNA is TGTGCCACCGAAACAGGGCGGATCACTGAAGCTTTCTTT.